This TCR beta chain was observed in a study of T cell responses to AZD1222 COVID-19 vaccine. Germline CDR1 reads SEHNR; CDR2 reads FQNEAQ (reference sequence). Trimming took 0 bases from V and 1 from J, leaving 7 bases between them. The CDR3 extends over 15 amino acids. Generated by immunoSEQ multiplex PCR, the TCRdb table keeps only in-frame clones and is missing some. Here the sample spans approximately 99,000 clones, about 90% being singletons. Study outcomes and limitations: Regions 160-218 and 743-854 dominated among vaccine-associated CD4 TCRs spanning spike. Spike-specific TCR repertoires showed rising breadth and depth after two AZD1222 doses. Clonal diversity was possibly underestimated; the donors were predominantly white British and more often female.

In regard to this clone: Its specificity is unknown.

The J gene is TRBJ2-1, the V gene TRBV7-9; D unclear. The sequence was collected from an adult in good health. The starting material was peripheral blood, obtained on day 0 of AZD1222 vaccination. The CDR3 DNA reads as TGTGCCAGCAGCTTAGCAGGCAGATCCTACAATGAGCAGTTCTTC. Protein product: CASSLAGRSYNEQFF.